This T cell receptor beta chain was captured in a study of shared clonotypes between healthy human individuals. Sequenced by immunoSEQ multiplex PCR; TCRdb stores in-frame clones only, minus some. This table has about 800,000 clones, 96% appearing once. In the naive CD8 group, cells lacked CD45RO and were positively selected for CCR7, so terminally differentiated effector memory CD45RA+ cells were left out. V was cut by 4 bases and J by 6 bases, with 12 bases left in between. The CDR3 contains 13 residues. The germline V gene encodes CDR1 SEHNR and CDR2 FQNEAQ (reference sequence). The chain combines TRBV7-9 with TRBJ1-1, with unresolved D. This receptor was taken from a man aged 25 to 40 in good health. What was sequenced was naive CD8+ T cells sorted from blood. The CDR3 coding sequence is TGTGCCAGCAGCTCAGGACCGAATCCTGAAGCTTTCTTT. Amino acid sequence: CASSSGPNPEAFF.